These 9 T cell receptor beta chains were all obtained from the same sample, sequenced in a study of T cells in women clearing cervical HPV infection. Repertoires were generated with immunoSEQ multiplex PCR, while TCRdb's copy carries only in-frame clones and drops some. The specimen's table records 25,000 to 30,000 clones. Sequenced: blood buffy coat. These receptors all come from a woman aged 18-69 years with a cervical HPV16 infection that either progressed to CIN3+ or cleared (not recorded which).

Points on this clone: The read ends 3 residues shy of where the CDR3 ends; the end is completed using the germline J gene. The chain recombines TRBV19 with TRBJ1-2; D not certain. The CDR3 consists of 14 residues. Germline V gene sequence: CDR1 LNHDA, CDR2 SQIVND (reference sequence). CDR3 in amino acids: CASSSTARGDTYTF. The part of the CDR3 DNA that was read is TGTGCCAGTAGTTCCACCGCCCGGGGTGATACC. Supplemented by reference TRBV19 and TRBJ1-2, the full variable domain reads DGGITQSPKYLFRKEGQNVTLSCEQNLNHDAMYWYRQDPGQGLRLIYYSQIVNDFQKGDIAEGYSVSREKKESFPLTVTSAQKNPTAFYLCASSSTARGDTYTFGSGTRLTVV.

The sequenced part of the CDR3 DNA is TGTGCCAGCAGCCAAGGCCTCGGGGGCTCCTACGAG. It encodes CASSQGLGGSYE. The full CDR3 reads CASSQGLGGSYEQYF. This sequence joins TRBV4-2 and TRBJ2-7; a possible D gene is TRBD2 (6 bases). The read ends 3 residues before the CDR3 terminus; that terminus is restored from the germline J gene. This CDR3 is 15 amino acids long. Trimming stripped 1 base from V and 0 bases from J, with 10 bases between. CDR1 is LGHNA, CDR2 YNFKEQ, per germline.

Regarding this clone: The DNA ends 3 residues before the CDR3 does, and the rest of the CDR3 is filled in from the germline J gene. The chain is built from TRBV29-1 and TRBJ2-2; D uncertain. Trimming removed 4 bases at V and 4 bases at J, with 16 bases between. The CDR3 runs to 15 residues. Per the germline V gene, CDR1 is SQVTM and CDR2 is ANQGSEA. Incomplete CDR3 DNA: TGCAGCGTTGCCGGCAGGTCCCCCGTCACCGGGGAG. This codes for CSVAGRSPVTGE. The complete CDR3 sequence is CSVAGRSPVTGELFF.

CDR3 in amino acids: CASSLLGGSYEQYF. The sequenced CDR3 bases are TGTGCCAGCAGCCTACTCGGGGGTTCTTACGAG. The rearrangement joins TRBV7-2 to TRBJ2-7, with a weak D call TRBD2 (6 bases). The sequence runs out 3 residues before the end of the CDR3; the remainder is reconstructed from the germline J gene. V gave up 5 bases and J gave up 4 bases, with 15 bases separating them. The CDR3 covers 14 residues. CDR1 is SGHTA and CDR2 is FQGNSA in the germline V gene.

This CDR3 is CASSSRQGAGETQYF. CDR3 DNA (partial): TGTGCCAGCAGCTCCCGACAGGGGGCAGGAGAGACG. This chain joins TRBV7-7 and TRBJ2-3; 10 nucleotides align to TRBD1. The CDR3 end is not reached by the read, which stops 3 residues before it; the germline J gene fills it in. Germline V lookup: CDR1 SSHAT, CDR2 FNYEAQ (reference sequence). The CDR3 has 15 residues.

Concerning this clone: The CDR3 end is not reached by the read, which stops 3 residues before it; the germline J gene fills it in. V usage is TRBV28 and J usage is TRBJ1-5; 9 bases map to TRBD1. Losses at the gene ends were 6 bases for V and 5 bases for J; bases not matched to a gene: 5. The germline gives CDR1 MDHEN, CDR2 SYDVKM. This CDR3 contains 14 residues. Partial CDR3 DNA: TGTGCCAGCAGCTCGGGGACAGGGCATCAGCCC. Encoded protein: CASSSGTGHQP. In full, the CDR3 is CASSSGTGHQPQHF.

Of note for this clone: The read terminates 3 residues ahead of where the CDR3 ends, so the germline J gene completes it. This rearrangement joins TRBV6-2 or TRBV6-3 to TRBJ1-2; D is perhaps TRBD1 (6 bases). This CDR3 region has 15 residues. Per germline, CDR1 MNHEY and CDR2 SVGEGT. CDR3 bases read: TGTGCCAGCAGTTACCTACAGGACAGCTCCTACGAC. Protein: CASSYLQDSSYD. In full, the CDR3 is CASSYLQDSSYDYTF.

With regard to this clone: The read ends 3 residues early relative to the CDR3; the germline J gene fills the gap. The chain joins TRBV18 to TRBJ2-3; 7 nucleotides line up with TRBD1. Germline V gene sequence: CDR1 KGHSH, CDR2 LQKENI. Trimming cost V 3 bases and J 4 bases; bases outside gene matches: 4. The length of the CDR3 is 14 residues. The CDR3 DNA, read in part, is TGTGCCAGCTCACCCGGGCAGGGGGCAGATACG. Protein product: CASSPGQGADT. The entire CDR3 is CASSPGQGADTQYF.

CDR3 sequence: CASSLGGGTDTQYF. CDR3 DNA (partial): TGTGCCAGCAGCTTAGGGGGGGGCACAGATACG. The V and J genes are TRBV11-3 and TRBJ2-3; possibly TRBD2 for D (6 bases). The observed sequence ends 3 residues before the CDR3 terminus, with the missing tail filled in from the germline J gene. Trimming cost V 1 base and J 1 base, with 6 bases left between them. Germline CDR1 SGHNT, CDR2 YENEEA. The CDR3 extends over 14 amino acids.